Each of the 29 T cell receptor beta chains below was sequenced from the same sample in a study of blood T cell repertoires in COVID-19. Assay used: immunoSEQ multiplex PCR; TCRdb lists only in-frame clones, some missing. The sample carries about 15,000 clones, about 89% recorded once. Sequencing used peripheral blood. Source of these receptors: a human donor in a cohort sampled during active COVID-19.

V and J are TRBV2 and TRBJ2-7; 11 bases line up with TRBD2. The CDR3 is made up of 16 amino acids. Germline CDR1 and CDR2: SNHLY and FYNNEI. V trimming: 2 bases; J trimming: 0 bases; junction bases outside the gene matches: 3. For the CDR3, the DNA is TGTGCCAGCAGTGAACGGCTAGCGGGGGGCTCCTACGAGCAGTACTTC. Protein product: CASSERLAGGSYEQYF.

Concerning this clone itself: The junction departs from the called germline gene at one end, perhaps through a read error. CDR3 sequence (DNA): TGTGCCAGCAGCTTAGCGAACTTTGGCTACACCTTC. Protein sequence: CASSLANFGYTF. The chain employs TRBV7-9 and TRBJ1-2; D remains unclear. Germline values: CDR1 SEHNR, CDR2 FQNEAQ (reference sequence). This CDR3 comprises 12 residues.

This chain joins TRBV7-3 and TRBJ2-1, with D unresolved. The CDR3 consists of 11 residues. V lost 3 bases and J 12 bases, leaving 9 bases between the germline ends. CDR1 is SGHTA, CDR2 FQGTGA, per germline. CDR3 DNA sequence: TGTGCCAGCAGCTTGGGCACCTCGCAGTTCTTC. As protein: CASSLGTSQFF. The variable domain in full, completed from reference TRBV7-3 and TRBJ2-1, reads GAGVSQTPSNKVTEKGKYVELRCDPISGHTALYWYRQSLGQGPEFLIYFQGTGAADDSGLPNDRFFAVRPEGSVSTLKIQRTERGDSAVYLCASSLGTSQFFGPGTRLTVL.

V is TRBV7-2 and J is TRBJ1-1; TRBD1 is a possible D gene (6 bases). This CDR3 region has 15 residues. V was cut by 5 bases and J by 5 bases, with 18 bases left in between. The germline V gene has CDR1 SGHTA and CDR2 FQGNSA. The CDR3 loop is CASSPRRGGGTEAFF. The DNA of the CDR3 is TGTGCCAGCAGCCCCCGAAGAGGGGGGGGGACTGAAGCTTTCTTT.

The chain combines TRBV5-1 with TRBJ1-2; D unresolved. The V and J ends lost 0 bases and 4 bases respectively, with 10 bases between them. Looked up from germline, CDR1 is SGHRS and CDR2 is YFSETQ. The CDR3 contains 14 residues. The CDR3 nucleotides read TGCGCCAGCAGCTTGGGGCAGGAGGGCTATGGCTACACCTTC. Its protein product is CASSLGQEGYGYTF.

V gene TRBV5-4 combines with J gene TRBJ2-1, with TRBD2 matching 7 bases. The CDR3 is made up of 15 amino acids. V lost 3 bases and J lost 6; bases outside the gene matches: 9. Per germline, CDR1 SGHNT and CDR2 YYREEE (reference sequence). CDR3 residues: CASSYGLESRNEQFF. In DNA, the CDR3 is TGTGCCAGCAGCTACGGACTAGAATCGCGCAATGAGCAGTTCTTC.

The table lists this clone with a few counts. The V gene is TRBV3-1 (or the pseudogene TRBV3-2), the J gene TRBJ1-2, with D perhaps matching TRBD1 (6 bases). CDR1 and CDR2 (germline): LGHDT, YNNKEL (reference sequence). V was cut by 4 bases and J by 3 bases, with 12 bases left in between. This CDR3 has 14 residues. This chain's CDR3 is CASSPRGYYYGYTF. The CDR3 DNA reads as TGTGCCAGCAGCCCTAGGGGGTACTACTATGGCTACACCTTC.

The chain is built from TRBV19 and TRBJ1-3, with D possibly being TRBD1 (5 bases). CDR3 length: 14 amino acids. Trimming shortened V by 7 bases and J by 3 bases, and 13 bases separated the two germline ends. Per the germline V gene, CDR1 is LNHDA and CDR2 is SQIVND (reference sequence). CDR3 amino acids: CASTQGSGGNTIYF. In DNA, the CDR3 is TGTGCCAGTACCCAGGGAAGTGGTGGAAACACCATATATTTT.

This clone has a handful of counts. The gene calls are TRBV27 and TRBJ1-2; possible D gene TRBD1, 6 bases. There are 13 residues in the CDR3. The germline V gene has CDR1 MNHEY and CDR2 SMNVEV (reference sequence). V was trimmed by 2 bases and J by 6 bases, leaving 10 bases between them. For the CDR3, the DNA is TGTGCCAGCAGTTTACAGGGGCGGGATGGCTACACCTTC. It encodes CASSLQGRDGYTF.

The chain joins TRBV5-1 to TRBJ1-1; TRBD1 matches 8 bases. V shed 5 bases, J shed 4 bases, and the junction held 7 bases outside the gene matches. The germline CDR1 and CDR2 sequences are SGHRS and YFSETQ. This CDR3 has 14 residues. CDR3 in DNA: TGCGCCAGCAGAAATACCGGGACAGGCACTGAAGCTTTCTTT. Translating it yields CASRNTGTGTEAFF.

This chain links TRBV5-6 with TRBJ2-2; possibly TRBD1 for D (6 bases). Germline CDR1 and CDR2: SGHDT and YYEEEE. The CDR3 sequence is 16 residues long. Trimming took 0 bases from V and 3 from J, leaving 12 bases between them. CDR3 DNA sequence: TGTGCCAGCAGCTTGGAAGGGCAGGGGCACACCGGGGAGCTGTTTTTT. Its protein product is CASSLEGQGHTGELFF.

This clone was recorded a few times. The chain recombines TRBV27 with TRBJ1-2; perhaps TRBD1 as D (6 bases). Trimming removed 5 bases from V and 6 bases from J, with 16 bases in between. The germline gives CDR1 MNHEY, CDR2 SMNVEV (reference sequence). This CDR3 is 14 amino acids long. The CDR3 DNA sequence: TGTGCCAGCAGTCCCTTCAGGGGCGCGGATGGCTACACCTTC. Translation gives CASSPFRGADGYTF.

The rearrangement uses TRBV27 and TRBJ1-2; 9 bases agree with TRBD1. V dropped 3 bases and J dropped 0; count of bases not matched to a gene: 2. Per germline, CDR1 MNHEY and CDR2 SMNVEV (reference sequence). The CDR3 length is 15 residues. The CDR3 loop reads CASSLGQGSNYGYTF. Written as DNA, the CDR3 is TGTGCCAGCAGTTTGGGACAGGGTTCTAACTATGGCTACACCTTC.

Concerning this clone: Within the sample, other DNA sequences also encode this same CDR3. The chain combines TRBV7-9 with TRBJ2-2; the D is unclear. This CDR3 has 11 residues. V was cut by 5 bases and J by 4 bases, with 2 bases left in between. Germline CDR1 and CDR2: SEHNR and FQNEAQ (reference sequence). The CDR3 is CASSRTGELFF. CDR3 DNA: TGTGCCAGCAGCCGCACCGGGGAGCTGTTTTTT.

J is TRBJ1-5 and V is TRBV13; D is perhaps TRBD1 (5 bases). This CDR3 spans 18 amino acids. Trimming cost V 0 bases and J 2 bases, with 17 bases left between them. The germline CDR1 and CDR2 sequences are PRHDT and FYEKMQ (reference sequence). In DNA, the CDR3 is TGTGCCAGCAGCTTAGGGCAGGGAACAATCGAAGGCAATCAGCCCCAGCATTTT. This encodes CASSLGQGTIEGNQPQHF.

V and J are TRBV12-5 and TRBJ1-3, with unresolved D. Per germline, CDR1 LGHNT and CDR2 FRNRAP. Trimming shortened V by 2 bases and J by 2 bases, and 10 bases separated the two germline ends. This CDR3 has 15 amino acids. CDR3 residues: CASGLSGPPGNTIYF. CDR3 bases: TGTGCTAGTGGTTTGAGTGGCCCGCCTGGAAACACCATATATTTT. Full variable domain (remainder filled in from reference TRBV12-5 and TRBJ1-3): DARVTQTPRHKVTEMGQEVTMRCQPILGHNTVFWYRQTMMQGLELLAYFRNRAPLDDSGMPKDRFSAEMPDATLATLKIQPSEPRDSAVYFCASGLSGPPGNTIYFGEGSWLTVV.

CDR3 amino acids: CASTGQGNIQYF. CDR3 DNA: TGTGCCAGCACCGGACAGGGAAACATTCAGTACTTC. J is TRBJ2-4 and V is TRBV2, with 8 bases that match TRBD1. Germline CDR1 and CDR2: SNHLY and FYNNEI. J lost 6 bases, V lost 7 bases, and 2 bases had no gene match. The CDR3 spans 12 residues.

The CDR3 protein is CATSRDVQDTQYF. DNA for the CDR3: TGTGCCACCAGCAGAGATGTCCAGGATACGCAGTATTTT. The V call is TRBV15, the J call TRBJ2-3; D is ambiguous. CDR1 is LNHNV, CDR2 YYDKDF, per germline (reference sequence). The CDR3 has 13 residues. With 0 bases removed from V and 6 bases from J, the gap between germline ends came to 7 bases.

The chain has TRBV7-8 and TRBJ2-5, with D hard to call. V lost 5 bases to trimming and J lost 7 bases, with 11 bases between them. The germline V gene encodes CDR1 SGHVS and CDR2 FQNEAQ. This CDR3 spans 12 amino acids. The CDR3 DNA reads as TGTGCCAGCAGCGAGCAGGTTGGGACCCAGTACTTC. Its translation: CASSEQVGTQYF.

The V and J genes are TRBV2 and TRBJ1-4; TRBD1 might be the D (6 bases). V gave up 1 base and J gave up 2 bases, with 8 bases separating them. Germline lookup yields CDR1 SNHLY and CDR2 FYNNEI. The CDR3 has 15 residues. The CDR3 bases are TGTGCCAGCAGTGAAGGGGGGCAGACTAATGAAAAACTGTTTTTT. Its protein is CASSEGGQTNEKLFF.

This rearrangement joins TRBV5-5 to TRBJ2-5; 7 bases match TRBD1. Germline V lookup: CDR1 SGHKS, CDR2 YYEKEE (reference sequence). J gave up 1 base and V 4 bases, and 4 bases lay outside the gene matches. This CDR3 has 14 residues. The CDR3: CASSRDSGQETQYF. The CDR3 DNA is TGTGCCAGCAGCCGGGACAGTGGCCAAGAGACCCAGTACTTC.

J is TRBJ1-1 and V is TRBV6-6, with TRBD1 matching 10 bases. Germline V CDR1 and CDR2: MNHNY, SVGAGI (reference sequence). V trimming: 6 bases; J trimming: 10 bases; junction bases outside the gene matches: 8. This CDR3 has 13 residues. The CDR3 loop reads CASSIDRGRGAFF. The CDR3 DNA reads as TGTGCCAGCAGCATAGACAGGGGGCGCGGAGCTTTCTTT.

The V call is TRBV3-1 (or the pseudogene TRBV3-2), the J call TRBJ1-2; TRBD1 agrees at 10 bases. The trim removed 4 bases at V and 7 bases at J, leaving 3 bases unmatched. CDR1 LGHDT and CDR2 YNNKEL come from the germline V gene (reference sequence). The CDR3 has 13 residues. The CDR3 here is CASSRQGAPGYTF. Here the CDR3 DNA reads TGTGCCAGCAGCCGACAGGGGGCTCCTGGCTACACCTTC.

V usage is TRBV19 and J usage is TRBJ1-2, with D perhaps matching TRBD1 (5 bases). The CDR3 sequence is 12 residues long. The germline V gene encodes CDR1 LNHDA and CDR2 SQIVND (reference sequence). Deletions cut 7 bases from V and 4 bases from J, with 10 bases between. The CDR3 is CASKGQGYGYTF. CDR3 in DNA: TGTGCCAGTAAAGGTCAGGGCTATGGCTACACCTTC.

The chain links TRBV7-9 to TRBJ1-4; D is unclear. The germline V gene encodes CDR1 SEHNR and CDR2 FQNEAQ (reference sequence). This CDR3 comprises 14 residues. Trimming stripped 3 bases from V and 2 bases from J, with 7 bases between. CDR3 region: CASSFGSTNEKLFF. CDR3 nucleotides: TGTGCCAGCAGCTTCGGGAGCACTAATGAAAAACTGTTTTTT. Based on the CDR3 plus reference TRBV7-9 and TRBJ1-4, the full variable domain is DTGVSQNPRHKITKRGQNVTFRCDPISEHNRLYWYRQTLGQGPEFLTYFQNEAQLEKSRLLSDRFSAERPKGSFSTLEIQRTEQGDSAMYLCASSFGSTNEKLFFGSGTQLSVL.

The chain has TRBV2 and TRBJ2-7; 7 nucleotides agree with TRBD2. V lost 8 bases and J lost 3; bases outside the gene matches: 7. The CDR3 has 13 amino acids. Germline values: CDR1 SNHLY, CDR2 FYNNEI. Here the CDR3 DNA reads TGTGCCAGCTCAGACGGGACTAACTACGAGCAGTACTTC. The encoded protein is CASSDGTNYEQYF. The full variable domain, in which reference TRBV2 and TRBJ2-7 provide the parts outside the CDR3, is EPEVTQTPSHQVTQMGQEVILRCVPISNHLYFYWYRQILGQKVEFLVSFYNNEISEKSEIFDDQFSVERPDGSNFTLKIRSTKLEDSAMYFCASSDGTNYEQYFGPGTRLTVT.

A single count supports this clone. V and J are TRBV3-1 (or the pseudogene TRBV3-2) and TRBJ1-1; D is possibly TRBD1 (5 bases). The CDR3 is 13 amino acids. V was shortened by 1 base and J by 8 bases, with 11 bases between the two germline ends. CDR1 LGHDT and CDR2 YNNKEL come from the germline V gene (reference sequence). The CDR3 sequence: CASSQVQGLEAFF. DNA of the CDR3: TGTGCCAGCAGCCAAGTCCAGGGTCTCGAAGCTTTCTTT.

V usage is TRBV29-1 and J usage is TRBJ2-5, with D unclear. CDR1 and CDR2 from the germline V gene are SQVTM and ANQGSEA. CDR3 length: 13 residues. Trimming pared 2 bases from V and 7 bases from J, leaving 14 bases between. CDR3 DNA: TGCAGCGTTGAAACAGCCAGATTGGGGACCCAGTACTTC. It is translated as CSVETARLGTQYF.

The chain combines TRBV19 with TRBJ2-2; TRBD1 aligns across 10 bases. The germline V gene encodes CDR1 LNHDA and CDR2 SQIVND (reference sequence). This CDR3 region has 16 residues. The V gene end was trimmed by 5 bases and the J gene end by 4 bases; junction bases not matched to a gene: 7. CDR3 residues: CASSFRQGALTGELFF. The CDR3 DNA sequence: TGTGCCAGTAGTTTCCGACAGGGGGCGCTCACCGGGGAGCTGTTTTTT.